These 27 T cell receptor beta chains were all obtained from the same sample, sequenced in a study of blood T cell repertoires in COVID-19. Data came from immunoSEQ multiplex PCR; TCRdb stores just in-frame clones and leaves some out. This table holds more than 150,000 clones, roughly nine tenths found once. Sequencing was done on a sample of peripheral blood. The source of these receptors is a woman aged 40 to 50 with acute or convalescent COVID-19.

The CDR3 DNA follows: TGTGCCAGCAGTTACGGGACAGGGAACACTGAAGCTTTCTTT. It translates to CASSYGTGNTEAFF. V is TRBV6-5 and J is TRBJ1-1; 8 nucleotides line up with TRBD1. This CDR3 comprises 14 residues. The germline V gene has CDR1 MNHEY and CDR2 SVGAGI. J gave up 1 base and V 2 bases, and 0 bases lay outside the gene matches.

The chain carries TRBV7-9 and TRBJ1-1, with 8 bases fitting TRBD1. V shed 5 bases and J 4 bases; nucleotides not matched to a gene: 9. Germline CDR1 SEHNR, CDR2 FQNEAQ (reference sequence). CDR3 length: 15 residues. The CDR3 region is CASSTQGALSTEAFF. For the CDR3, the DNA is TGTGCCAGCAGCACCCAGGGGGCCCTCAGCACTGAAGCTTTCTTT.

The genes are TRBV14 and TRBJ2-5, with 10 bases identical to TRBD2. V lost 1 base to trimming and J lost 5 bases; unmatched junction nucleotides: 7. There are 16 residues in the CDR3. Germline V gene sequence: CDR1 SGHDN, CDR2 FVKESK. CDR3 sequence reads: CASSQVGAGGHETQYF. The CDR3 nucleotides read TGTGCCAGCAGCCAAGTGGGAGCGGGAGGGCACGAGACCCAGTACTTC.

This chain links TRBV19 with TRBJ1-3, with a weak D call TRBD1 (5 bases). The ends were cut back, 8 bases at V and 1 base at J, with 18 bases in the middle. Germline CDR1 LNHDA, CDR2 SQIVND (reference sequence). The CDR3 length is 16 residues. The CDR3 loop reads CASVKGQRGSGNTIYF. For the CDR3, the DNA is TGTGCCAGTGTAAAAGGACAAAGAGGTTCTGGAAACACCATATATTTT. Supplemented by reference TRBV19 and TRBJ1-3, the full variable domain reads DGGITQSPKYLFRKEGQNVTLSCEQNLNHDAMYWYRQDPGQGLRLIYYSQIVNDFQKGDIAEGYSVSREKKESFPLTVTSAQKNPTAFYLCASVKGQRGSGNTIYFGEGSWLTVV.

Here the CDR3 reads CASSLWVEEQYF. The CDR3 region has the DNA TGTGCCAGCAGCTTGTGGGTGGAGGAGCAGTACTTC. This chain uses TRBV11-3 with TRBJ2-7; D gene unclear. This CDR3 is 12 amino acids long. Trimming stripped 3 bases from V and 7 bases from J, with 10 bases between. The germline V gene has CDR1 SGHNT and CDR2 YENEEA.

This clone was seen just once. V is TRBV29-1 and J is TRBJ2-3; D remains ambiguous. In germline, CDR1 is SQVTM, CDR2 ANQGSEA. The CDR3 is 14 residues long. The V and J ends lost 6 bases and 8 bases respectively, with 21 bases between them. CDR3 nucleotide sequence: TGCAGCGTCGTCAGAAGTACTCTTGCAGGTACGCAGTATTTT. Translation gives CSVVRSTLAGTQYF.

The genes are TRBV4-1 and TRBJ1-2; 7 nucleotides align to TRBD1. The CDR3 runs to 15 residues. In germline, CDR1 is MGHRA, CDR2 YSYEKL. The V gene end was trimmed by 0 bases and the J gene end by 5 bases; junction bases not matched to a gene: 6. The CDR3 DNA is TGCGCCAGCAGCCAAGACCAGGGACAGTTTTATGGCTACACCTTC. Its protein product is CASSQDQGQFYGYTF.

The V gene is TRBV30, the J gene TRBJ2-7; weak D call: TRBD1 (6 bases). Germline CDR1 is GTSNPN and CDR2 is SVGIG (reference sequence). V shed 6 bases and J shed 0 bases, with 9 bases lying between them. The CDR3 runs to 12 residues. Here the CDR3 DNA reads TGTGCCTGCGGACAGAACTCCTACGAGCAGTACTTC. It is translated as CACGQNSYEQYF.

The chain recombines TRBV12-5 with TRBJ2-5, with 10 bases matching TRBD1. CDR1 is LGHNT and CDR2 is FRNRAP in the germline V gene. J gave up 1 base and V 5 bases, and 7 bases lay outside the gene matches. This CDR3 region has 16 residues. DNA of the CDR3: TGTGCTAGTGGTCCCGGGGACAGGGGACCCCAAGAGACCCAGTACTTC. Translated: CASGPGDRGPQETQYF. The complete variable domain, with remaining parts taken from reference TRBV12-5 and TRBJ2-5, reads DARVTQTPRHKVTEMGQEVTMRCQPILGHNTVFWYRQTMMQGLELLAYFRNRAPLDDSGMPKDRFSAEMPDATLATLKIQPSEPRDSAVYFCASGPGDRGPQETQYFGPGTRLLVL.

The chain uses TRBV19 and TRBJ1-2; TRBD1 might be the D (5 bases). V was trimmed by 9 bases and J by 8 bases, leaving 13 bases between them. CDR1 and CDR2 from the germline V gene are LNHDA and SQIVND (reference sequence). The CDR3 length is 11 residues. The CDR3 DNA is TGTGCCAGCCTCGACAGTCTCGGCTACACCTTC. Translated: CASLDSLGYTF.

The V call is TRBV29-1, the J call TRBJ1-1, with D possibly TRBD1 on 6 matching bases. Per germline, CDR1 SQVTM and CDR2 ANQGSEA. Trimming removed 8 bases from V and 2 bases from J, with 12 bases in between. This CDR3 contains 12 residues. The DNA of the CDR3 is TGCAGCTTTGGGGGCCCAAACACTGAAGCTTTCTTT. It codes for CSFGGPNTEAFF.

The genes are TRBV11-2 and TRBJ2-1; tentatively, D is TRBD2 (5 bases). Trimming shortened V by 5 bases and J by 5 bases, and 19 bases separated the two germline ends. This CDR3 is built from 16 residues. Germline V gene sequence: CDR1 SGHAT, CDR2 FQNNGV. The CDR3 here is CASSPPGSLAHNEQFF. CDR3 coding DNA: TGTGCCAGCAGCCCTCCCGGTTCCCTAGCCCACAATGAGCAGTTCTTC.

The chain recombines TRBV5-4 with TRBJ2-5; 9 bases match TRBD1. The CDR3 extends over 14 amino acids. CDR1 and CDR2 (germline): SGHNT, YYREEE (reference sequence). The trim removed 4 bases at V and 9 bases at J, leaving 10 bases unmatched. The DNA of the CDR3 is TGTGCCAGCAGCCCCGGACAGGGGCAGACGTCCCAGTACTTC. Its protein is CASSPGQGQTSQYF.

The chain is built from TRBV5-1 and TRBJ2-7, with D unclear. Trimming removed 1 base from V and 6 bases from J, with 5 bases in between. Germline values: CDR1 SGHRS, CDR2 YFSETQ. The CDR3 is 11 residues long. DNA of the CDR3: TGCGCCAGCAGCTTGACGGGCGAGCAGTACTTC. As protein: CASSLTGEQYF.

The chain links TRBV28 to TRBJ2-5, with a possible D match to TRBD1 (5 bases). Germline V lookup: CDR1 MDHEN, CDR2 SYDVKM. This CDR3 is built from 15 residues. Trimming shortened V by 1 base and J by 2 bases, and 11 bases separated the two germline ends. The CDR3 DNA sequence: TGTGCCAGCAGTTTATATCAGGGTTATCAAGAGACCCAGTACTTC. This codes for CASSLYQGYQETQYF.

CDR3 amino acids: CASRFAGSYNEQFF. CDR3 nucleotides: TGTGCCAGCAGATTTGCGGGTTCCTACAATGAGCAGTTCTTC. The J gene is TRBJ2-1, the V gene TRBV2; D is possibly TRBD2 (5 bases). The CDR3 extends over 14 amino acids. The germline V and J ends were trimmed by 6 bases and 1 base, with 10 bases remaining between them. The germline V gene encodes CDR1 SNHLY and CDR2 FYNNEI.

The V call is TRBV5-4, the J call TRBJ2-7; D is ambiguous. Trimming cost V 1 base and J 5 bases, with 4 bases left between them. The CDR3 sequence is 11 residues long. Germline CDR1 reads SGHNT; CDR2 reads YYREEE (reference sequence). The CDR3 spells CASSLSNEQYF. The CDR3 DNA follows: TGTGCCAGCAGCTTGTCTAACGAGCAGTACTTC.

This sequence joins TRBV29-1 and TRBJ2-4; perhaps TRBD1 as D (5 bases). There are 16 residues in the CDR3. V lost 2 bases, J lost 3 bases, and 17 bases lay in between. Germline values: CDR1 SQVTM, CDR2 ANQGSEA. CDR3 DNA: TGCAGCGTTGAAAAGCCGACAGCTTTTGGCAAAAACATTCAGTACTTC. This sequence encodes CSVEKPTAFGKNIQYF.

The CDR3 bases are TGCAGCGTTGAAATAGCGGGGAACATTCAGTACTTC. Protein: CSVEIAGNIQYF. V and J are TRBV29-1 and TRBJ2-4, with 8 bases matching TRBD2. The CDR3 loop spans 12 amino acids. Germline CDR1 reads SQVTM; CDR2 reads ANQGSEA. Germline trimming cut 2 bases from V and 7 bases from J; bases unmatched to any gene: 1.

The chain couples TRBV4-1 to TRBJ1-6; 7 bases are shared with TRBD1. The ends lost 1 base at V and 7 bases at J; junction bases unmatched: 10. CDR3 length equals 17 residues. Germline CDR1 and CDR2: MGHRA and YSYEKL. CDR3 nucleotide sequence: TGCGCCAGCAGCCAAGCAAGGAGCCAGGGGGGAAATTCACCCCTCCACTTT. It encodes CASSQARSQGGNSPLHF.

The V and J genes are TRBV28 and TRBJ1-5; 7 bases align to TRBD1. CDR1 and CDR2 (germline): MDHEN, SYDVKM. V was clipped by 2 bases and J by 4 bases; unmatched bases: 2. The CDR3 has 14 residues. The CDR3 nucleotides read TGTGCCAGCAGTTTACGGACAGGAAATCAGCCCCAGCATTTT. Amino acids: CASSLRTGNQPQHF. Using reference TRBV28 and TRBJ1-5 for the parts outside the CDR3, the full variable domain is DVKVTQSSRYLVKRTGEKVFLECVQDMDHENMFWYRQDPGLGLRLIYFSYDVKMKEKGDIPEGYSVSREKKERFSLILESASTNQTSMYLCASSLRTGNQPQHFGDGTRLSIL.

The chain links TRBV4-1 to TRBJ2-7; weak D call: TRBD1 (6 bases). CDR3 size: 14 residues. CDR1 MGHRA and CDR2 YSYEKL come from the germline V gene. V lost 4 bases to trimming and J lost 7 bases, with 17 bases between them. CDR3 sequence reads: CASSPFRDNQEQYF. The CDR3 nucleotides are TGCGCCAGCAGCCCCTTCCGGGACAATCAGGAGCAGTACTTC.

V gene TRBV6-5 combines with J gene TRBJ2-2, with D possibly being TRBD2 (7 bases). The V gene's germline CDR1 is MNHEY and CDR2 SVGAGI. V lost 4 bases to trimming and J lost 11 bases, with 11 bases between them. The CDR3 is 12 amino acids. The CDR3 loop reads CASSSTGGELFF. Here the CDR3 DNA reads TGTGCCAGCAGTTCAACGGGGGGCGAGCTGTTTTTT.

The chain has TRBV9 and TRBJ2-2; TRBD2 aligns across 14 bases. CDR3 size: 16 residues. Germline V lookup: CDR1 SGDLS, CDR2 YYNGEE. V lost 5 bases, J lost 6 bases, and 6 bases stayed unmatched. CDR3: CASSTGLAGVAGELFF. Written as DNA, the CDR3 is TGTGCCAGCAGTACGGGACTAGCGGGAGTGGCCGGGGAGCTGTTTTTT. Full variable domain (missing parts from reference TRBV9 and TRBJ2-2): DSGVTQTPKHLITATGQRVTLRCSPRSGDLSVYWYQQSLDQGLQFLIQYYNGEERAKGNILERFSAQQFPDLHSELNLSSLELGDSALYFCASSTGLAGVAGELFFGEGSRLTVL.

V and J are TRBV3-1 (or the pseudogene TRBV3-2) and TRBJ2-1; D is possibly TRBD2 (6 bases). The CDR3 is made up of 13 amino acids. V lost 2 bases and J 8 bases, leaving 10 bases between the germline ends. CDR1 LGHDT and CDR2 YNNKEL come from the germline V gene (reference sequence). CDR3 in amino acids: CASSQPGRDEQFF. The CDR3 DNA reads as TGTGCCAGCAGCCAACCCGGGAGAGATGAGCAGTTCTTC.

The chain has TRBV27 and TRBJ2-7; tentatively, D is TRBD2 (5 bases). CDR1 MNHEY and CDR2 SMNVEV come from the germline V gene (reference sequence). The V gene lost 5 bases and the J gene lost 0 bases, with 14 bases spanning the gap. The CDR3 contains 15 residues. The CDR3 DNA sequence: TGTGCCAGCAGTCCCCGTGGACTGAGCTCCTACGAGCAGTACTTC. Its translation: CASSPRGLSSYEQYF.

This clone was seen once. DNA of the CDR3: TGTGCCACCAGCAATAACAGGGGGCTGAACACTGAAGCTTTCTTT. Its protein is CATSNNRGLNTEAFF. This sequence joins TRBV24-1 and TRBJ1-1, with TRBD1 matching over 9 bases. V dropped 7 bases and J dropped 0; count of bases not matched to a gene: 5. The germline gives CDR1 KGHDR, CDR2 SFDVKD. This CDR3 contains 15 residues.